These 8 T cell receptor beta chains were sequenced from one sample in a study of CD4 T cells in relation to SARS-CoV-2 and coronaviruses. What these receptors recognize is not known. The unexposed donors gave CD4+ T cells in about 2011-2018, prior to COVID-19. CD4+ T cells were isolated from the cells after roughly 11 days of culture. Method: immunoSEQ multiplex PCR; TCRdb's copy keeps in-frame clones and lacks some. Of tens of thousands of clones in the sample, 75% were seen once. Input material: CD4+ T cells from PBMCs, cultured in vitro. The receptors originated from a human donor in good health.

The genes are TRBV7-2 and TRBJ2-5; TRBD2 is a possible D gene (5 bases). Looked up from germline, CDR1 is SGHTA and CDR2 is FQGNSA. The CDR3 loop spans 12 amino acids. Trimming stripped 5 bases from V and 2 bases from J, with 6 bases between. The CDR3 DNA is TGTGCCAGCAGCCGGGAACAAGAGACCCAGTACTTC. It specifies CASSREQETQYF.

This clone was counted between two and nine times. The rearrangement links TRBV7-7 to TRBJ2-1; TRBD2 matches at 13 bases. Losses at the gene ends were 5 bases for V and 7 bases for J; bases not matched to a gene: 5. The CDR3 is 15 residues long. The germline CDR1 and CDR2 sequences are SSHAT and FNYEAQ (reference sequence). The CDR3 loop reads CASSPLAGGPNEQFF. The CDR3 DNA reads TGTGCCAGCAGCCCACTAGCGGGGGGGCCTAATGAGCAGTTCTTC.

This clone was detected only a few times. The V gene is TRBV9, the J gene TRBJ1-1; D is uncertain. Germline-derived CDR1 and CDR2 are SGDLS and YYNGEE. V was trimmed by 0 bases and J by 1 base, leaving 10 bases between them. This CDR3 region has 15 residues. CDR3 region: CASSVVDSGNTEAFF. CDR3 DNA: TGTGCCAGCAGCGTAGTGGATTCGGGGAACACTGAAGCTTTCTTT.

This sequence joins TRBV4-1 and TRBJ1-4; perhaps TRBD1 as D (5 bases). Trimming cost V 0 bases and J 5 bases, with 10 bases left between them. The V gene's germline CDR1 is MGHRA and CDR2 YSYEKL. The CDR3 has 15 residues. CDR3 DNA: TGCGCCAGCAGCCAAGAGAACAGGCAGAATGAAAAACTGTTTTTT. Its protein is CASSQENRQNEKLFF.

The J gene is TRBJ2-5, the V gene TRBV18; TRBD1 matches 9 bases. The germline V gene has CDR1 KGHSH and CDR2 LQKENI. This CDR3 spans 14 amino acids. J gave up 5 bases and V 3 bases, and 4 bases lay outside the gene matches. The CDR3 loop reads CASSPGQGGETQYF. Written as DNA, the CDR3 is TGTGCCAGCTCACCGGGACAGGGTGGGGAGACCCAGTACTTC.

This clone was detected only a few times. The rearrangement joins TRBV11-2 to TRBJ1-5; no clear D. Germline V CDR1 and CDR2: SGHAT, FQNNGV. The CDR3 is 14 residues long. V lost 5 bases to trimming and J lost 12 bases, with 20 bases between them. The DNA of the CDR3 is TGTGCCAGCAGCCAAGCCTCAGGTGGAGTACTCCAGCATTTT. Translated, it gives CASSQASGGVLQHF.

This chain connects TRBV5-6 to TRBJ2-3, with 8 bases aligning to TRBD2. Per germline, CDR1 SGHDT and CDR2 YYEEEE. V trimming: 6 bases; J trimming: 5 bases; junction bases outside the gene matches: 14. This CDR3 spans 16 amino acids. For the CDR3, the DNA is TGTGCCAGCAACCCCTGGCCGGGAGGGCCGATAGATACGCAGTATTTT. Protein: CASNPWPGGPIDTQYF.

This clone was seen only a few times. The chain carries TRBV7-2 and TRBJ1-2, with 7 bases that match TRBD1. This CDR3 contains 14 residues. V gave up 0 bases and J gave up 2 bases; unmatched junction bases: 0. CDR1 and CDR2 (germline): SGHTA, FQGNSA. This CDR3 reads CASSLAGGNYGYTF. The DNA of the CDR3 is TGTGCCAGCAGCTTAGCAGGGGGCAACTATGGCTACACCTTC.